This T cell receptor beta chain was recovered during a study of blood T cell repertoires in COVID-19. Overall study: Acute and convalescent COVID-19 specimens originated in the United States, Italy and Spain. In each case, the material was cDNA or gDNA derived from T cells, B-cell-depleted T cells, or PBMCs.

This CDR3 has 15 amino acids. With 6 bases clipped from V and 3 bases from J, the junction kept 10 bases outside the gene matches. From germline, CDR1 is SGDLS and CDR2 YYNGEE. In the authors' methods: How many nucleated cells were present was estimated from reference gene primer amplification. Produced via immunoSEQ multiplex PCR; TCRdb's table is partial and in-frame only. V and J calls and clone size are those listed in that table; D and trimming were worked out from the DNA. The sample consists of some 150,000 clones, around 81% of them appearing once. Material: peripheral blood. The J gene is TRBJ1-1, the V gene TRBV9, with TRBD1 matching 8 bases. This clonotype was sampled from a middle-aged woman with active or convalescent COVID-19. The CDR3 loop reads CASTRQGAGDTEAFF. The CDR3 coding sequence is TGTGCCAGCACCCGCCAGGGGGCGGGGGACACTGAAGCTTTCTTT.